Listed here are 10 T cell receptor beta chains from one sample, sequenced in a study of T cell responses to AZD1222 COVID-19 vaccine (dated by TCRdb to about 2021). Receptors were amplified or captured by the immunoSEQ multiplex PCR assay. In its TCRdb copy, this immuneACCESS table keeps in-frame sequences only and misses some clones. Where compared with another copy, unresolved V genes explain less than half of these, and the others have no known cause. For this sample the table gives about 90,000 clones, of which 80% to 90% were detected only once. Approximately 8% of the sample comes from the top ten. In the paper's terms, the time point label means: baseline before first vaccination. The sequences come from peripheral blood, collected on day 0 of AZD1222 vaccination. The receptors here all came from an adult in good health.

This chain connects TRBV5-4 to TRBJ1-1; tentatively, D is TRBD1 (6 bases). Trimming pared 3 bases from V and 3 bases from J, leaving 9 bases between. Germline V gene data show CDR1 as SGHNT and CDR2 as YYREEE (reference sequence). CDR3 size: 13 residues. Written as DNA, the CDR3 is TGTGCCAGCAGCTCGGACAGACACACTGAAGCTTTCTTT. Its translation is CASSSDRHTEAFF.

The chain couples TRBV11-2 to TRBJ2-5; the D gene could be TRBD1 or TRBD2 (5 bases each). The CDR3 length is 12 residues. V was clipped by 5 bases and J by 5 bases, with 9 bases between them. CDR1 and CDR2 from the germline V gene are SGHAT and FQNNGV. CDR3 protein: CASSSWGETQYF. CDR3 in DNA: TGTGCCAGCAGCAGTTGGGGGGAGACCCAGTACTTC.

V is TRBV9 and J is TRBJ1-4; D unresolved. This CDR3 spans 15 amino acids. Per germline, CDR1 SGDLS and CDR2 YYNGEE. Trimming shortened V by 4 bases and J by 0 bases, and 10 bases separated the two germline ends. The CDR3 region has the DNA TGTGCCAGCAGCACTAGGGTAGCAACTAATGAAAAACTGTTTTTT. This codes for CASSTRVATNEKLFF. The full variable domain, rest sourced from reference TRBV9 and TRBJ1-4, is DSGVTQTPKHLITATGQRVTLRCSPRSGDLSVYWYQQSLDQGLQFLIQYYNGEERAKGNILERFSAQQFPDLHSELNLSSLELGDSALYFCASSTRVATNEKLFFGSGTQLSVL.

The chain recombines TRBV19 with TRBJ1-1, with 9 bases aligning to TRBD1. The CDR3 extends over 13 amino acids. Trimming at V came to 5 bases and at J to 4 bases, leaving 2 bases not matched to a gene. Germline CDR1 is LNHDA and CDR2 is SQIVND (reference sequence). CDR3 nucleotides: TGTGCCAGTAGTCTGGGACAGGGCACTGAAGCTTTCTTT. It is translated as CASSLGQGTEAFF.

This chain uses TRBV9 with TRBJ2-2; TRBD1 matches at 9 bases. Looked up from germline, CDR1 is SGDLS and CDR2 is YYNGEE. The V and J ends lost 4 bases and 6 bases, in that order; junction bases with no gene match: 4. CDR3 length: 14 amino acids. The CDR3 DNA reads as TGTGCCAGCAGCCAGGACAGGGGCGCCGGGGAGCTGTTTTTT. Translation gives CASSQDRGAGELFF. The full variable domain, in which reference TRBV9 and TRBJ2-2 provide the parts outside the CDR3, is DSGVTQTPKHLITATGQRVTLRCSPRSGDLSVYWYQQSLDQGLQFLIQYYNGEERAKGNILERFSAQQFPDLHSELNLSSLELGDSALYFCASSQDRGAGELFFGEGSRLTVL.

The chain combines TRBV30 with TRBJ2-1, with TRBD2 identical over 10 bases. The germline CDR1 and CDR2 sequences are GTSNPN and SVGIG (reference sequence). V lost 4 bases and J lost 3; bases outside the gene matches: 15. CDR3 length: 18 amino acids. CDR3 nucleotides: TGTGCCTGGATCGCGGGAGCGGGAGGGCCAACGGGCTACAATGAGCAGTTCTTC. The encoded protein is CAWIAGAGGPTGYNEQFF. The full variable domain, in which reference TRBV30 and TRBJ2-1 provide the parts outside the CDR3, is SQTIHQWPATLVQPVGSPLSLECTVEGTSNPNLYWYRQAAGRGLQLLFYSVGIGQISSEVPQNLSASRPQDRQFILSSKKLLLSDSGFYLCAWIAGAGGPTGYNEQFFGPGTRLTVL.

V gene TRBV28 combines with J gene TRBJ1-4, with 8 nucleotides matching TRBD1. The junction had 9 bases not matched to a gene; V was cut back by 7 bases and J by 5 bases. The CDR3 is 15 residues long. The germline V gene has CDR1 MDHEN and CDR2 SYDVKM. This chain's CDR3 is CASNLQGAINEKLFF. The CDR3, as DNA: TGTGCCAGCAACCTCCAGGGGGCGATCAATGAAAAACTGTTTTTT. The full variable domain, completed using reference TRBV28 and TRBJ1-4, is DVKVTQSSRYLVKRTGEKVFLECVQDMDHENMFWYRQDPGLGLRLIYFSYDVKMKEKGDIPEGYSVSREKKERFSLILESASTNQTSMYLCASNLQGAINEKLFFGSGTQLSVL.

CDR3 coding DNA: TGTGCCAGCAGCATAGGTCCCGACAGTGATCAGCCCCAGCATTTT. It codes for CASSIGPDSDQPQHF. The gene calls are TRBV9 and TRBJ1-5, with a weak D call TRBD1 (5 bases). CDR1 and CDR2 (germline): SGDLS, YYNGEE. The germline V and J ends were trimmed by 4 bases and 5 bases, with 16 bases remaining between them. CDR3 size: 15 residues. Variable domain in full (rest from reference TRBV9 and TRBJ1-5): DSGVTQTPKHLITATGQRVTLRCSPRSGDLSVYWYQQSLDQGLQFLIQYYNGEERAKGNILERFSAQQFPDLHSELNLSSLELGDSALYFCASSIGPDSDQPQHFGDGTRLSIL.

This chain uses TRBV7-9 with TRBJ1-2; maybe TRBD1 (6 bases). V lost 0 bases to trimming and J lost 4 bases, with 12 bases between them. The CDR3 covers 15 residues. CDR1 and CDR2 from the germline V gene are SEHNR and FQNEAQ (reference sequence). The CDR3 is CASSLAMGTPYGYTF. The CDR3 DNA follows: TGTGCCAGCAGCTTAGCGATGGGGACACCCTATGGCTACACCTTC.

The J gene is TRBJ2-1, the V gene TRBV12-5, with 9 positions matching TRBD1. The germline V gene has CDR1 LGHNT and CDR2 FRNRAP. This CDR3 is built from 14 residues. The V segment lost 7 bases and the J segment 4 bases; nucleotides outside the gene matches: 5. CDR3 loop: CASVGGQGYNEQFF. CDR3 nucleotides: TGTGCTAGTGTAGGGGGACAGGGATACAATGAGCAGTTCTTC.